The table lists the clone carrying this T cell receptor beta chain with a few counts. The entry originates in a study of blood T cell repertoires in COVID-19. The wider study: Acute and convalescent COVID-19 samples came from the United States, Italy and Spain. PBMCs, B-cell-depleted T cells, or T cells were the source of the cDNA or gDNA that made up the material.

Repertoires were generated with immunoSEQ multiplex PCR, while TCRdb's copy carries only in-frame clones and drops some. The sample gives around 160,000 clones, more than 75% of which show up once; 15% is in the top ten. This CDR3 has 16 residues. Trimming removed 4 bases from V and 6 bases from J; junction bases left unmatched: 13. Germline V gives CDR1 SGHRS, CDR2 YFSETQ. The specimen sequenced was peripheral blood. The receptor was derived from a human donor with acute or convalescent COVID-19. The donor label of this sample is uncertain. The J gene is TRBJ2-3, the V gene TRBV5-1; TRBD1 agrees at 8 bases. This CDR3 reads CASSPGRDRWTDTQYF. The CDR3 bases are TGCGCCAGCAGCCCGGGACGGGACAGGTGGACGGATACGCAGTATTTT.